This TCR beta chain emerged from a study of shared clonotypes between healthy human individuals. For this clone: The antigen is not known.

General study results and limits: Only blood samples were collected, and tissue repertoires likely differ. Naive subsets generally exceeded memory subsets in estimated richness.

Some clones are missing from TCRdb's copy, which holds only in-frame ones; the method was immunoSEQ multiplex PCR. In the table there are under 2.5 million clones, roughly 92% of which are singletons. V shed 0 bases and J shed 0 bases, with 9 bases lying between them. This CDR3 is built from 17 residues. The germline gives CDR1 SGHAT, CDR2 FQDESV (reference sequence). The receptor comes from a man in his late teens or twenties in good health. Some clones in this sample may be carry-over from other donors' samples. The chain carries TRBV11-1 and TRBJ2-6; a weak D match, TRBD2 (5 bases). Sequencing was carried out using naive CD4+ T cells from PBMCs. Subset described: CD45RA+ positively selected. DNA of the CDR3: TGTGCCAGCAGCTTAGCGTATGGGAGCTCTGGGGCCAACGTCCTGACTTTC. Amino acids: CASSLAYGSSGANVLTF.